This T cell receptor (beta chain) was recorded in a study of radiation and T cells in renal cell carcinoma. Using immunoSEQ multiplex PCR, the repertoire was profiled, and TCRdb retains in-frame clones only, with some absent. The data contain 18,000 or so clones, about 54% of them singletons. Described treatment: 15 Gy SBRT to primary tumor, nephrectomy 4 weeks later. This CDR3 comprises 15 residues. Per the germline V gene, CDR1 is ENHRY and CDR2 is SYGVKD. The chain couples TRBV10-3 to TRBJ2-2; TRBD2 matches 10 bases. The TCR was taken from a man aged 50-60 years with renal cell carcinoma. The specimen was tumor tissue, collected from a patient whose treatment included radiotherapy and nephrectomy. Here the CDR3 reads CAATSGTTNTGELFF. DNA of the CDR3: TGTGCTGCAACTAGCGGGACGACGAACACCGGGGAGCTGTTTTTT.